This T cell receptor beta chain was obtained from a study of Graves' ophthalmopathy and Graves' hyperthyroidism. RNA transcripts were the source from which TCR beta CDR3 regions were amplified. Investigators did first-round RT-PCR with HTBI primers, then second-round multiplex PCR. TCRdb called the multiplex PCR reads again in MiXCR, with one record for every CDR3 protein. This table has around 1.1 million distinct CDR3 sequences, 35% to 40% appearing once. V lost 6 bases to trimming and J lost 5 bases; unmatched junction nucleotides: 16. The CDR3 spans 17 residues. CDR1 is SNHLY, CDR2 FYNNEI, per germline.

The chain combines TRBV2 with TRBJ2-5, with TRBD1 matching 9 bases. Sequences were obtained from peripheral blood or thyroid tissue (not recorded which). The receptor was isolated from an adult man with Graves' hyperthyroidism. CDR3 coding DNA: TGTGCCAGCAGAAAAGGACCCGGGACAGGGTCTAGGGAGACCCAGTACTTC. This sequence encodes CASRKGPGTGSRETQYF.